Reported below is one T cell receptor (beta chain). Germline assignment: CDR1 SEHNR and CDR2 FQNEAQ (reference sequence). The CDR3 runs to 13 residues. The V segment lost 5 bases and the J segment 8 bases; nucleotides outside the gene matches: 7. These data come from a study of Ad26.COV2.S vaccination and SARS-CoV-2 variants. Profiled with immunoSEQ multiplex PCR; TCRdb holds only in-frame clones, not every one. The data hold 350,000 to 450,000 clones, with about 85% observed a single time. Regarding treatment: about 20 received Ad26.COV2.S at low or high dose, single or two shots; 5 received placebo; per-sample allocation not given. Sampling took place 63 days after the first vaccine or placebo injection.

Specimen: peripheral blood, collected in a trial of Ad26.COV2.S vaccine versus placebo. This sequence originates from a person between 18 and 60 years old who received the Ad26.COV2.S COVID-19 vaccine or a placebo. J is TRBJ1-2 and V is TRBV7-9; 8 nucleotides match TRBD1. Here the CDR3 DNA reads TGTGCCAGCAGCGCTTCAGGGGGCCGCGGCTACACCTTC. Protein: CASSASGGRGYTF.